Listed below are T cell receptor beta chains from one sample, sequenced in a study of blood T cell repertoires in COVID-19. Profiled with immunoSEQ multiplex PCR; TCRdb holds only in-frame clones, not every one. The table includes over 130,000 clones, approximately 80% detected once. Sequencing was performed on PBMCs or T cells enriched from blood (not recorded which). The receptors originated from a woman aged 18-29 years who had been exposed to COVID-19. The CDR3 runs from the conserved cysteine through the conserved F or W.

TRBV6-5 | CASSSTGGRNYEQYF
TRBV7-9 | CASSRGERVRRTSTQYF
TRBV27 | CASSLSVYGLAEPYEQYF
TRBV6-6 | CASGLGSGRLEQYF
TRBV27 | CASKRLAVNNEQFF
TRBV5-1 | CASSSGTGGADGYTF
TRBV7-9 | CASGLRGSYEQYF
TRBV5-4 | CASSLQGQGTGELFF
TRBV29-1 | CSARLGVEAFF
TRBV27 | CASRLRNQGGEAFF
TRBV4-2 | CASSPGVSTSGRNEQFF
TRBV28 | CASSLVFGSSVTISKEKLFF
TRBV6-5 | CASIKTGTSSYEQYF
TRBV7-9 | CASSSWTSSSYEQYF
TRBV28 | CASSLTAGGLDYGYTF